These 19 T cell receptor beta chains were sequenced from one sample in a study of blood T cell repertoires in COVID-19. TCRdb's copy holds only in-frame clones and misses some; the assay was immunoSEQ multiplex PCR. Here the sample spans 170,000 or so clones, about 75% being singletons. What was sequenced was peripheral blood. The receptors originated from a woman aged 70-85 years with acute or convalescent COVID-19.

The chain recombines TRBV9 with TRBJ2-2, with 8 positions matching TRBD1. The V gene's germline CDR1 is SGDLS and CDR2 YYNGEE. V was pared by 2 bases and J by 0 bases, with 3 bases of the junction left unmatched. The CDR3 covers 16 residues. CDR3 residues: CASSVRTGPNTGELFF. The CDR3 DNA is TGTGCCAGCAGCGTTAGGACAGGGCCGAACACCGGGGAGCTGTTTTTT.

The chain uses TRBV9 and TRBJ1-4; unclear D gene. V shed 4 bases and J shed 5 bases, with 6 bases lying between them. Germline assignment: CDR1 SGDLS and CDR2 YYNGEE. The CDR3 extends over 12 amino acids. The CDR3 DNA reads TGTGCCAGCAGCTCAGGAAATGAAAAACTGTTTTTT. Translated, it gives CASSSGNEKLFF.

The chain is built from TRBV30 and TRBJ2-5, with TRBD1 as a possible D gene (5 bases). CDR1 GTSNPN and CDR2 SVGIG come from the germline V gene (reference sequence). Trimming shortened V by 0 bases and J by 6 bases, and 14 bases separated the two germline ends. The CDR3 totals 14 residues. CDR3 loop: CAWSVLTGPQTQYF. DNA for the CDR3: TGTGCCTGGAGTGTACTTACAGGTCCGCAGACCCAGTACTTC.

The rearrangement links TRBV6-6 to TRBJ2-5; TRBD1 agrees at 7 bases. V lost 2 bases to trimming and J lost 2 bases; unmatched junction nucleotides: 8. Germline-derived CDR1 and CDR2 are MNHNY and SVGAGI (reference sequence). The CDR3 runs to 16 residues. CDR3 loop: CASSYAPTGSQETQYF. In nucleotides, the CDR3 is TGTGCCAGCAGTTACGCTCCGACAGGGTCGCAAGAGACCCAGTACTTC.

This clone was found many times. The CDR3 region has the DNA TGTGCCAGCAGTCTTAGCGGGAGTAAATGGGATACGCAGTATTTT. Translation: CASSLSGSKWDTQYF. The chain uses TRBV6-5 and TRBJ2-3, with TRBD2 identical over 9 bases. Losses at the gene ends were 5 bases for V and 6 bases for J; bases not matched to a gene: 9. Germline V gene data show CDR1 as MNHEY and CDR2 as SVGAGI. The CDR3 length is 15 residues.

A few counts support this clone. The chain couples TRBV19 to TRBJ2-1; D call uncertain. CDR1 LNHDA and CDR2 SQIVND come from the germline V gene (reference sequence). The CDR3 contains 16 residues. V was pared by 6 bases and J by 5 bases, with 20 bases between. This CDR3 reads CASSPDAEEHHNEQFF. CDR3 in DNA: TGTGCCAGTAGCCCGGATGCGGAAGAGCACCACAATGAGCAGTTCTTC.

The V gene is TRBV5-1, the J gene TRBJ2-5; 7 nucleotides agree with TRBD2. Germline V gives CDR1 SGHRS, CDR2 YFSETQ. The trim removed 4 bases at V and 5 bases at J, leaving 14 bases unmatched. The CDR3 contains 16 residues. The CDR3 here is CASSPGYRGVGETQYF. For the CDR3, the DNA is TGCGCCAGCAGCCCCGGTTACCGGGGGGTTGGGGAGACCCAGTACTTC.

As for this clone: At one end, the junction sequence differs from germline, possibly due to a read error. Other DNA variants within this sample encode the same CDR3. V is TRBV2 and J is TRBJ1-6; the D gene is possibly TRBD1 (6 bases). Germline V lookup: CDR1 SNHLY, CDR2 FYNNEI. This CDR3 contains 15 residues. CDR3 in DNA: TGTGCTAGCAGTGAAGGACAGTATTATAATTCACCCCTCCACTTT. Translation: CASSEGQYYNSPLHF.

V usage is TRBV4-1 and J usage is TRBJ2-1; the match to TRBD2 covers 8 bases. With 1 base clipped from V and 16 bases from J, the junction kept 12 bases outside the gene matches. The germline V gene encodes CDR1 MGHRA and CDR2 YSYEKL. CDR3 length: 14 residues. The CDR3 sequence: CASSQVVLGTRSFF. The CDR3 DNA sequence: TGCGCCAGCAGCCAAGTGGTCTTAGGGACTAGGAGTTTCTTC.

This chain joins TRBV3-1 (or the pseudogene TRBV3-2) and TRBJ1-2; D is perhaps TRBD1 (5 bases). The CDR3 runs to 16 residues. Germline lookup yields CDR1 LGHDT and CDR2 YNNKEL (reference sequence). Trimming cost V 4 bases and J 5 bases, with 20 bases left between them. This CDR3 reads CASSPSGSLAGYGYTF. CDR3 bases: TGTGCCAGCAGCCCCTCGGGTTCTCTGGCAGGGTATGGCTACACCTTC.

The rearrangement links TRBV3-1 (or the pseudogene TRBV3-2) to TRBJ2-7, with 8 bases identical to TRBD2. Trimming cost V 1 base and J 9 bases; bases outside gene matches: 8. The germline gives CDR1 LGHDT, CDR2 YNNKEL (reference sequence). CDR3 length equals 14 residues. The CDR3 nucleotides read TGTGCCAGCAGCCAAGGATCCGCGGGGGGCGGGCAGTACTTC. It specifies CASSQGSAGGGQYF.

V gene TRBV9 combines with J gene TRBJ1-2; D is unclear. This CDR3 is 16 amino acids long. Trimming stripped 0 bases from V and 4 bases from J, with 16 bases between. The germline gives CDR1 SGDLS, CDR2 YYNGEE. This CDR3 reads CASSVGNGRASYGYTF. The CDR3 DNA sequence: TGTGCCAGCAGCGTAGGGAACGGGAGAGCCAGCTATGGCTACACCTTC.

This chain connects TRBV6-1 to TRBJ1-4; 9 bases are a match to TRBD1. Germline CDR1 MNHNS, CDR2 SASEGT. This CDR3 is 19 amino acids long. V gave up 3 bases and J gave up 0 bases; unmatched junction bases: 11. The CDR3 DNA follows: TGTGCCAGCAGTGAGGGGGGGACAGGGCATTTTGCAACTAATGAAAAACTGTTTTTT. This codes for CASSEGGTGHFATNEKLFF.

This rearrangement joins TRBV6-6 to TRBJ1-1; a possible D gene is TRBD1 (5 bases). CDR1 is MNHNY, CDR2 SVGAGI, per germline (reference sequence). Trimming removed 3 bases from V and 9 bases from J, with 11 bases in between. The CDR3 loop spans 12 amino acids. This chain's CDR3 is CASSYGRAQAFF. CDR3 in DNA: TGTGCCAGCAGTTATGGCAGGGCCCAAGCTTTCTTT.

This CDR3 reads CASSLRGPTGDRYNEQFF. The CDR3 DNA sequence: TGTGCCAGCAGCTTAAGGGGACCGACAGGGGACCGTTACAATGAGCAGTTCTTC. The V call is TRBV7-8, the J call TRBJ2-1; 8 positions match TRBD1. This CDR3 region has 18 residues. Germline V gene sequence: CDR1 SGHVS, CDR2 FQNEAQ. With 2 bases clipped from V and 4 bases from J, the junction kept 13 bases outside the gene matches.

The gene calls are TRBV28 and TRBJ2-5; D gene unclear. Germline CDR1 MDHEN, CDR2 SYDVKM. The CDR3 runs 14 residues. V was trimmed by 7 bases and J by 1 base, leaving 13 bases between them. The CDR3 is CASTNSLPQETQYF. In DNA form, the CDR3 reads TGTGCCAGCACGAATTCTCTACCCCAAGAGACCCAGTACTTC.

The chain joins TRBV5-6 to TRBJ2-5, with D possibly TRBD2 on 6 matching bases. This CDR3 is built from 16 residues. The V gene lost 4 bases and the J gene lost 2 bases, with 18 bases spanning the gap. The germline CDR1 and CDR2 sequences are SGHDT and YYEEEE. In DNA form, the CDR3 reads TGTGCCAGCAGCCTAATAGGGGACTGGGGACAAGAGACCCAGTACTTC. This gives the protein CASSLIGDWGQETQYF. Filled out from reference TRBV5-6 and TRBJ2-5, the complete variable domain reads DAGVTQSPTHLIKTRGQQVTLRCSPKSGHDTVSWYQQALGQGPQFIFQYYEEEERQRGNFPDRFSGHQFPNYSSELNVNALLLGDSALYLCASSLIGDWGQETQYFGPGTRLLVL.

The table lists this clone with a count of one. The V and J genes are TRBV7-8 and TRBJ2-1; 9 positions match TRBD2. The CDR3 extends over 16 amino acids. Germline lookup yields CDR1 SGHVS and CDR2 FQNEAQ. V shed 5 bases, J shed 3 bases, and the junction held 8 bases outside the gene matches. The CDR3 here is CASSLLAGQVYNEQFF. For the CDR3, the DNA is TGTGCCAGCAGCCTACTAGCGGGCCAGGTCTACAATGAGCAGTTCTTC.

This chain uses TRBV29-1 with TRBJ1-1, with TRBD1 as a possible D gene (6 bases). Germline CDR1 is SQVTM and CDR2 is ANQGSEA. The V and J ends lost 7 bases and 4 bases respectively, with 16 bases between them. The CDR3 is made up of 13 amino acids. DNA of the CDR3: TGCAGCGGACGGGACACCCCATCCACTGAAGCTTTCTTT. Translated, it gives CSGRDTPSTEAFF.